This T cell receptor (beta chain) is from a study of blood T cell repertoires in COVID-19. In the study overall: Italy, Spain and the United States were the sources of the convalescent and acute COVID-19 samples. Nucleic acid was either cDNA or gDNA, and it came from T cells, B-cell-depleted T cells, or PBMCs.

In the original analysis: Counts of nucleated cells, estimated from reference gene primer amplification, were obtained. Profiling relied on immunoSEQ multiplex PCR, and the TCRdb table lists in-frame clones only, not all of them. From that table come the V and J calls and clone size; the DNA was used to work out D and trimming. The sample holds over 45,000 clones, over 65% seen once. Trimming removed 2 bases at V and 3 bases at J, with 22 bases between. Germline V lookup: CDR1 LGHNA, CDR2 YNFKEQ. The CDR3 sequence is 18 residues long. Sequencing was done on a sample of peripheral blood. The source is a human donor in a cohort sampled during active COVID-19. The gene calls are TRBV4-2 and TRBJ1-2; D possibly corresponds to TRBD1 (5 bases). The CDR3 loop is CASSQPTPGRGFDYGYTF. The CDR3 nucleotides are TGTGCCAGCAGCCAACCCACTCCGGGACGGGGGTTTGACTATGGCTACACCTTC.